The rows below give T cell receptor beta chains drawn from one sample of a study of T cell responses to AZD1222 COVID-19 vaccine. Clones were read by immunoSEQ multiplex PCR, and TCRdb kept only the in-frame ones, dropping some. The sample contains 180,000 or so clones, 85% to 95% of which appear only once. The sample consisted of peripheral blood, taken 28 days after the second AZD1222 dose. Receptors originate from an adult who received the AZD1222 COVID-19 vaccine. Each CDR3 is given with its conserved first and last residue. The order of the fields is J gene, clone size, D gene, V gene, CDR3 DNA, CDR3 protein. D genes are given only for firm matches. Clone size, where shown, is once, few, many, or a class for clones that have expanded.

j_call: TRBJ2-7
clone_size: .
d_call: TRBD1
v_call: TRBV9
cdr3_nt: TGTGCCAGCAGCCCCGGGGACAGCCTCTGGGAGCAGTACTTC
cdr3_aa: CASSPGDSLWEQYF

j_call: TRBJ1-6
clone_size: .
d_call: .
v_call: TRBV4-2
cdr3_nt: TGTGCCAGCAGTCCCCGACAGGCGGTTAATTCACCCCTCCACTTT
cdr3_aa: CASSPRQAVNSPLHF

j_call: TRBJ2-5
clone_size: once
d_call: TRBD2
v_call: TRBV7-8
cdr3_nt: TGTGCCAGCAGCACCTCGACTAGCATAGTTGGGGAGACCCAGTACTTC
cdr3_aa: CASSTSTSIVGETQYF

j_call: TRBJ1-1
clone_size: .
d_call: .
v_call: TRBV7-2
cdr3_nt: TGTGCCAGCAGCTTAGGCCGGCTGTCTGGCGAAGCTTTCTTT
cdr3_aa: CASSLGRLSGEAFF

j_call: TRBJ2-5
clone_size: many
d_call: TRBD2
v_call: TRBV4-3
cdr3_nt: TGCGCCAGCAGCCCTACGGCGGGGACTAGCTGGGGTACCCAGTACTTC
cdr3_aa: CASSPTAGTSWGTQYF

j_call: TRBJ1-2
clone_size: .
d_call: .
v_call: TRBV30
cdr3_nt: TGTGCCTGGAGTGTGGGCAGGGTCTATGGCTACACCTTC
cdr3_aa: CAWSVGRVYGYTF

j_call: TRBJ2-7
clone_size: once
d_call: .
v_call: TRBV6-5
cdr3_nt: TGTGCCAGCCCCCGGGACGGTGCCTACGAGCAGTACTTC
cdr3_aa: CASPRDGAYEQYF

j_call: TRBJ2-7
clone_size: .
d_call: .
v_call: TRBV5-6
cdr3_nt: TGTGCCAGCAGCTTGGGGGGACACGTTACCTACGAGCAGTACTTC
cdr3_aa: CASSLGGHVTYEQYF

j_call: TRBJ1-6
clone_size: .
d_call: .
v_call: TRBV10-3
cdr3_nt: TGTGCCATAGGAGAGGGGTCCTATAATTCACCCCTCCACTTT
cdr3_aa: CAIGEGSYNSPLHF

j_call: TRBJ2-7
clone_size: .
d_call: TRBD2
v_call: TRBV6-5
cdr3_nt: TGTGCCAGCACCCAAGAGGGAGGGTCGGGCGAGCAGTACTTC
cdr3_aa: CASTQEGGSGEQYF

j_call: TRBJ2-1
clone_size: .
d_call: .
v_call: TRBV7-2
cdr3_nt: TGTGCCAGCAGCTCAGTTTGGGCAGGCGCCTACAATGAGCAGTTCTTC
cdr3_aa: CASSSVWAGAYNEQFF

j_call: TRBJ2-1
clone_size: .
d_call: TRBD2
v_call: TRBV18
cdr3_nt: TGTGCCAGCTCCTCCGGGACTAGCGGGAGAAGGGGCAATGAGCAGTTCTTC
cdr3_aa: CASSSGTSGRRGNEQFF

j_call: TRBJ1-4
clone_size: .
d_call: TRBD1
v_call: TRBV19
cdr3_nt: TGTGCCAGTAGTATAGACCAGGACAGGGATGAAAAACTGTTTTTT
cdr3_aa: CASSIDQDRDEKLFF

j_call: TRBJ1-6
clone_size: .
d_call: .
v_call: TRBV27
cdr3_nt: TGTGCCAGCAGTTTGGTGGGCAGGGCTAATTCACCCCTCCACTTT
cdr3_aa: CASSLVGRANSPLHF

j_call: TRBJ2-5
clone_size: .
d_call: .
v_call: TRBV10-3
cdr3_nt: TGTGCCATCAGTGATGACAGCCAAGAGACCCAGTACTTC
cdr3_aa: CAISDDSQETQYF

j_call: TRBJ1-5
clone_size: .
d_call: .
v_call: TRBV20-1
cdr3_nt: TGCAGTGCTCGAGGGGTTCAGCCCCAGCATTTT
cdr3_aa: CSARGVQPQHF